The 19 T cell receptor beta chains listed next were all sequenced from one sample in a study of T-cell memory formation after mild COVID-19. Each CDR3 protein gets one entry after TCRdb re-called the 5' RACE reads with MiXCR. The data show approximately 400,000 distinct CDR3 sequences, under 20% seen once. Sequencing input: PBMCs or a T cell subset sorted from them (not recorded which). The origin of the receptors is a man aged 18 to 29 who had mild COVID-19 (a few samples of this study predate the infection). Cell type and time point are not known.

This chain links TRBV12-3 or TRBV12-4 with TRBJ2-1; either TRBD1 or TRBD2 may supply D (5 bases each). The CDR3 totals 14 residues. The ends were cut back, 5 bases at V and 6 bases at J, with 14 bases in the middle. The CDR3 sequence is CASSPRDGSNEQFF. CDR3 DNA sequence: TGTGCCAGCAGTCCGAGGGACGGCTCCAATGAGCAGTTCTTC.

This clonotype was observed a few times. The V and J genes are TRBV29-1 and TRBJ2-7; no definite D call. Germline-derived CDR1 and CDR2 are SQVTM and ANQGSEA. This CDR3 spans 11 amino acids. Deletions cut 8 bases from V and 3 bases from J, with 11 bases between. Here the CDR3 DNA reads TGCAGCCGGAACGGGCGCTACGAGCAGTACGTC. It encodes CSRNGRYEQYV.

This clonotype has only a few counts. The V call is TRBV7-8, the J call TRBJ1-2, with a tentative D call TRBD1 (5 bases). Trimming removed 1 base at V and 2 bases at J, with 8 bases between. The CDR3 totals 14 residues. Germline CDR1 and CDR2: SGHVS and FQNEAQ. The DNA for the CDR3 is TGTGCCAGCAGCTTAGAAGAGGGGAACTATGGCTACACCTTC. Amino acids: CASSLEEGNYGYTF. The variable domain in full, with the rest retrieved from reference TRBV7-8 and TRBJ1-2, is GAGVSQSPRYKVAKRGQDVALRCDPISGHVSLFWYQQALGQGPEFLTYFQNEAQLDKSGLPSDRFFAERPEGSVSTLKIQRTQQEDSAVYLCASSLEEGNYGYTFGSGTRLTVV.

Many counts were recorded for this clonotype. The genes are TRBV28 and TRBJ2-7, with 7 bases identical to TRBD1. Trimming took 5 bases from V and 7 from J; bases not matched to a gene: 8. The CDR3 has 13 amino acids. Looked up from germline, CDR1 is MDHEN and CDR2 is SYDVKM. CDR3 loop: CASSRDSFQEQYV. The CDR3 nucleotides are TGTGCCAGCAGTCGGGACAGTTTTCAGGAGCAGTACGTC.

This clonotype turned up a few times. This chain links TRBV28 with TRBJ2-5, with unresolved D. Germline lookup yields CDR1 MDHEN and CDR2 SYDVKM. The CDR3 is 14 amino acids. V was pared by 7 bases and J by 4 bases, with 16 bases between. In DNA, the CDR3 is TGTGCCAGCACCACTGCAGCCACGGGAGAGACCCAGTACTTC. This encodes CASTTAATGETQYF. Full variable domain (outside the CDR3, taken from reference TRBV28 and TRBJ2-5): DVKVTQSSRYLVKRTGEKVFLECVQDMDHENMFWYRQDPGLGLRLIYFSYDVKMKEKGDIPEGYSVSREKKERFSLILESASTNQTSMYLCASTTAATGETQYFGPGTRLLVL.

The chain recombines TRBV5-1 with TRBJ2-1, with D uncertain. The CDR3 runs to 16 residues. Deletions cut 4 bases from V and 0 bases from J, with 14 bases between. The germline V gene has CDR1 SGHRS and CDR2 YFSETQ. CDR3 loop: CASSRGSVGSYNEQFF. The CDR3 nucleotides read TGCGCCAGCAGCCGAGGATCGGTAGGCTCCTACAATGAGCAGTTCTTC. Looking up the rest from reference TRBV5-1 and TRBJ2-1 gives the full variable domain: KAGVTQTPRYLIKTRGQQVTLSCSPISGHRSVSWYQQTPGQGLQFLFEYFSETQRNKGNFPGRFSGRQFSNSRSEMNVSTLELGDSALYLCASSRGSVGSYNEQFFGPGTRLTVL.

The rearrangement uses TRBV6-6 and TRBJ2-3; 14 nucleotides align to TRBD2. In germline, CDR1 is MNHNY, CDR2 SVGAGI (reference sequence). V shed 6 bases, J shed 4 bases, and the junction held 3 bases outside the gene matches. CDR3 length: 15 amino acids. CDR3 sequence: CASRPGLAGADTQYF. CDR3 coding DNA: TGTGCCAGCAGACCGGGACTAGCGGGGGCAGATACGCAGTATTTT.

This chain connects TRBV20-1 to TRBJ1-6; no reliable D call. Germline V gene lookup returns CDR1 DFQATT and CDR2 SNEGSKA (reference sequence). V lost 3 bases to trimming and J lost 8 bases, with 17 bases between them. CDR3 length: 15 residues. CDR3 nucleotide sequence: TGCAGTGCTAGGAAGCGGGGTTTCGGGGATTCACCCCTCCACTTT. It specifies CSARKRGFGDSPLHF.

In this sample, this clonotype turned up a few times. This chain connects TRBV7-2 to TRBJ2-1; 11 bases fit TRBD1. There are 15 residues in the CDR3. V trimming: 3 bases; J trimming: 6 bases; junction bases outside the gene matches: 4. Germline values: CDR1 SGHTA, CDR2 FQGNSA. The CDR3 reads CASSFGQGASNEQFF. The CDR3 nucleotides read TGTGCCAGCAGCTTCGGACAGGGGGCCAGCAATGAGCAGTTCTTC.

This clonotype came up a few times. The chain links TRBV7-9 to TRBJ1-1, with TRBD1 identical over 7 bases. Germline V gives CDR1 SEHNR, CDR2 FQNEAQ (reference sequence). Germline trimming cut 2 bases from V and 0 bases from J; bases unmatched to any gene: 18. The CDR3 has 20 residues. The CDR3 nucleotides are TGTGCCAGCAGCTTAACAGGGGTAAAGATCTTACAACGGATGAACACTGAAGCTTTCTTT. Translation gives CASSLTGVKILQRMNTEAFF.

Only a few counts were recorded for this clonotype. The genes are TRBV20-1 and TRBJ2-1; 11 nucleotides align to TRBD2. Germline CDR1 is DFQATT and CDR2 is SNEGSKA (reference sequence). V lost 1 base to trimming and J lost 3 bases; unmatched junction nucleotides: 5. The CDR3 consists of 16 residues. The CDR3 protein is CSARGLAGGGYNEQFF. The DNA of the CDR3 is TGCAGTGCTAGAGGCCTAGCGGGGGGAGGCTACAATGAGCAGTTCTTC.

J is TRBJ1-6 and V is TRBV7-4, with a weak D call TRBD1 (5 bases). CDR1 and CDR2 from the germline V gene are SGHVT and SQSDAQ. The CDR3 contains 19 residues. V was clipped by 3 bases and J by 8 bases, with 26 bases between them. The CDR3 reads CASSLRRGGYKVWDSPLHF. The CDR3 bases are TGTGCCAGCAGCTTGAGAAGGGGAGGGTACAAAGTCTGGGATTCACCCCTCCACTTT. The full variable domain, its missing parts supplied by reference TRBV7-4 and TRBJ1-6, is GAGVSQSPRYKVAKRGRDVALRCDSISGHVTLYWYRQTLGQGSEVLTYSQSDAQRDKSGRPSGRFSAERPERSVSTLKIQRTEQGDSAVYLCASSLRRGGYKVWDSPLHFGNGTRLTVT.

This clonotype was seen more than once but under ten times. The rearrangement uses TRBV7-2 and TRBJ2-1, with 8 bases lining up with TRBD2. CDR3 size: 17 residues. CDR1 is SGHTA, CDR2 FQGNSA, per germline. V gave up 3 bases and J gave up 6 bases; unmatched junction bases: 13. DNA of the CDR3: TGTGCCAGCAGCTTGCGCGGGGCGCGGGGGGCCGGCAATGAGCAGTTCTTC. Its protein product is CASSLRGARGAGNEQFF.

In its sample, this clonotype was seen a few times. The chain links TRBV12-3 or TRBV12-4 to TRBJ2-7; 14 nucleotides align to TRBD2. The CDR3 has 16 amino acids. The V gene end was trimmed by 4 bases and the J gene end by 2 bases; junction bases not matched to a gene: 4. CDR3 residues: CASSWGLAGATYEQYF. The DNA for the CDR3 is TGTGCCAGCAGTTGGGGACTAGCGGGGGCCACCTACGAGCAGTACTTC.

In this sample, this clonotype turned up once. The J gene is TRBJ2-3, the V gene TRBV5-4; 8 bases agree with TRBD2. Germline V gene sequence: CDR1 SGHNT, CDR2 YYREEE (reference sequence). The CDR3 is 16 residues long. Losses at the gene ends were 4 bases for V and 0 bases for J; bases not matched to a gene: 7. The CDR3 DNA sequence: TGTGCCAGCAGCACGAGCGGGGGCCCTAGCACAGATACGCAGTATTTT. Amino acids: CASSTSGGPSTDTQYF.

In this sample, this clonotype turned up a few times. The chain employs TRBV4-1 and TRBJ2-7; D unclear. The CDR3 consists of 13 residues. Looked up from germline, CDR1 is MGHRA and CDR2 is YSYEKL. Between the trimmed V and J ends, which lost 2 bases and 2 bases, there was a span of 7 bases. DNA of the CDR3: TGCGCCAGCAGCCAATACCTCGCCTACGAGCAGTACTTC. Protein: CASSQYLAYEQYF.

The sample holds a few counts of this clonotype. The chain combines TRBV5-1 with TRBJ2-3, with D unresolved. CDR1 SGHRS and CDR2 YFSETQ come from the germline V gene. The CDR3 is 13 residues long. Trimming shortened V by 0 bases and J by 4 bases, and 6 bases separated the two germline ends. For the CDR3, the DNA is TGCGCCAGCAGCTTGGAGGCCGCAGATACGCAGTATTTT. As protein: CASSLEAADTQYF.

The chain is built from TRBV7-3 and TRBJ2-1, with TRBD2 matching over 16 bases. CDR1 and CDR2 from the germline V gene are SGHTA and FQGTGA. The CDR3 is 16 amino acids. The ends lost 4 bases at V and 10 bases at J; junction bases unmatched: 7. CDR3 nucleotide sequence: TGTGCCAGCAGCTCCACTCCGGGACTAGCGGGGGGGGAGCAGTTCTTC. As protein: CASSSTPGLAGGEQFF.

This clonotype was detected only a few times. This rearrangement joins TRBV4-2 to TRBJ1-1; D is uncertain. Germline assignment: CDR1 LGHNA and CDR2 YNFKEQ. This CDR3 spans 13 amino acids. V was shortened by 0 bases and J by 5 bases, with 7 bases between the two germline ends. The CDR3 DNA sequence: TGTGCCAGCAGCCAAGATCCGGGAACTGAAGCTTTCTTT. Encoded protein: CASSQDPGTEAFF.